The 2 T cell receptor beta chains reported below all come from one sample, sequenced in a study of T cell responses to AZD1222 COVID-19 vaccine. Here immunoSEQ multiplex PCR was the method, and the copy in TCRdb shows in-frame clones only, minus some. The table lists about 180,000 clones, 85% to 95% of them singletons. The specimen was peripheral blood, collected 28 days after the second dose of the MenACWY control vaccine. The receptors derive from an adult who received the MenACWY meningococcal vaccine as a control.

The chain has TRBV28 and TRBJ1-2, with 8 bases identical to TRBD1. The germline CDR1 and CDR2 sequences are MDHEN and SYDVKM. This CDR3 has 15 amino acids. J lost 0 bases, V lost 8 bases, and 8 bases had no gene match. The CDR3 here is CASLQGGAANYGYTF. For the CDR3, the DNA is TGTGCCAGCTTACAGGGGGGCGCAGCTAACTATGGCTACACCTTC.

The chain joins TRBV19 to TRBJ2-1; possible D gene TRBD1, 5 bases. The V end was cut by 5 bases, the J end by 5 bases, with 7 bases between. Germline CDR1 and CDR2: LNHDA and SQIVND (reference sequence). The CDR3 has 12 residues. CDR3 amino acids: CASSYRNNEQFF. CDR3 DNA sequence: TGTGCCAGTAGTTACAGGAACAATGAGCAGTTCTTC.